This T cell receptor beta chain was identified in a study of graft-versus-host responses after intestinal transplantation. Looking at the study overall: Recipients across the board were started on anti-thymocyte globulin induction, then kept on tacrolimus and steroids for two to three years.

Per the germline V gene, CDR1 is SNHLY and CDR2 is FYNNEI. The CDR3 is 18 residues long. Germline trimming cut 6 bases from V and 5 bases from J; bases unmatched to any gene: 21. For this clone: Its specificity is not known. This same CDR3 is encoded by further DNA sequences in the sample.

Some clones are missing from TCRdb's copy, which holds only in-frame ones; the method was immunoSEQ multiplex PCR. This sample has 43,000 or so clones; 85% to 95% occur once, and the top ten carry more than 1.5%. Findings and limits, study-wide: The recipient marrow held GvH clones, and some of them showed up first in ileum or blood. When patients had graft-donor T cell macrochimerism, their allografts held high graft-versus-host to host-versus-graft clonal ratios.

The source was PBMCs, collected approximately 360 days after intestinal transplant. The TCR was taken from a human patient who received an intestinal transplant, so some T cells may come from the graft donor. The chain employs TRBV2 and TRBJ2-7; 8 bases line up with TRBD1. CDR3 coding DNA: TGTGCCAGCAGGACCGACAGGGGTGCTAGAGCTCCGAACGACGAGCAGTACTTC. Residues: CASRTDRGARAPNDEQYF.